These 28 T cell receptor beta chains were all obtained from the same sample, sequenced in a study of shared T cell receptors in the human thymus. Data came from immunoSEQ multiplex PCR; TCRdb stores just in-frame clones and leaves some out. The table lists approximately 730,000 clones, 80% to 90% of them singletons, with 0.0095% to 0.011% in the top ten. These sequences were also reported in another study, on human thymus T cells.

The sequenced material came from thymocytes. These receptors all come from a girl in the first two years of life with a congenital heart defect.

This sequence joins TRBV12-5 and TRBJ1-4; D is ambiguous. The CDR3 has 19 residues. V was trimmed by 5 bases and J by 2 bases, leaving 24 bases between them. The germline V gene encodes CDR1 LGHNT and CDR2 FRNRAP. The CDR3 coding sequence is TGTGCTAGTGGTCCCCGGCGGCACCAAGTGGGTGCGACTAATGAAAAACTGTTTTTT. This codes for CASGPRRHQVGATNEKLFF.

CDR3 DNA: TGTGCCAGCAGTGATCCAGCGGGGGGGGAGACCCAGTACTTC. Encoded protein: CASSDPAGGETQYF. V is TRBV25-1 and J is TRBJ2-5; 10 nucleotides agree with TRBD2. V dropped 3 bases and J dropped 5; count of bases not matched to a gene: 3. CDR3 length: 14 amino acids. Germline CDR1 and CDR2: MGHDK and SYGVNS.

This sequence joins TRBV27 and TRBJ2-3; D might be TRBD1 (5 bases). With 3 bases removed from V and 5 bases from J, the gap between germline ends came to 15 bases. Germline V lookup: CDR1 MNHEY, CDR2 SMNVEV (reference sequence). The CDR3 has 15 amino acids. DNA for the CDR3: TGTGCCAGCAGTTTCAGCCAGGGATTTGGAGATACGCAGTATTTT. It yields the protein CASSFSQGFGDTQYF.

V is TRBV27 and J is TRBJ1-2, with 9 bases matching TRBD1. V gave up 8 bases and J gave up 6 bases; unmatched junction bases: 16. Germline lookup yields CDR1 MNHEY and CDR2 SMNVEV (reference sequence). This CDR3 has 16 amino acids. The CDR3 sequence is CASSFGPGQGGHGYTF. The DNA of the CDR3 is TGTGCCAGCTCCTTTGGGCCGGGACAGGGAGGGCATGGCTACACCTTC.

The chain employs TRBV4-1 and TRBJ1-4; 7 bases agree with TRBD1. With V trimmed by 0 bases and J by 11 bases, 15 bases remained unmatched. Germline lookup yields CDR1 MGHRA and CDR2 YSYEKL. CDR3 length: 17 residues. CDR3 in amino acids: CASSQDGVGSDRRKLFF. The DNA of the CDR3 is TGCGCCAGCAGCCAAGACGGGGTAGGCTCGGACAGGAGGAAACTGTTTTTT.

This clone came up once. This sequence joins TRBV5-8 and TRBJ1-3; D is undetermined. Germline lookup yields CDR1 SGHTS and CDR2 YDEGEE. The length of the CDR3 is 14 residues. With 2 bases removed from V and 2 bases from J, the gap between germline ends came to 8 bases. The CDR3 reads CASSFSGPGNTIYF. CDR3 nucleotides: TGTGCCAGCAGCTTTAGTGGGCCTGGAAACACCATATATTTT.

The CDR3 sequence is CASSLLRGHTNYGYTF. The CDR3 nucleotides are TGTGCCAGCAGCTTATTGAGGGGACACACTAACTATGGCTACACCTTC. This sequence joins TRBV7-9 and TRBJ1-2, with D possibly TRBD1 on 6 matching bases. Germline loops: CDR1 SEHNR, CDR2 FQNEAQ (reference sequence). Deletions cut 2 bases from V and 0 bases from J, with 13 bases between. CDR3 size: 16 residues.

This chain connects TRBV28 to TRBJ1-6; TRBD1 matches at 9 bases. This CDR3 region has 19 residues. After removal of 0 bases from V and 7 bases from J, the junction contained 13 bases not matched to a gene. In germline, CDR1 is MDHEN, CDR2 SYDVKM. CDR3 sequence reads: CASSLCMSHRDRANSPLHF. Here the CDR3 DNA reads TGTGCCAGCAGTTTATGCATGTCTCATCGGGACAGGGCGAATTCACCCCTCCACTTT.

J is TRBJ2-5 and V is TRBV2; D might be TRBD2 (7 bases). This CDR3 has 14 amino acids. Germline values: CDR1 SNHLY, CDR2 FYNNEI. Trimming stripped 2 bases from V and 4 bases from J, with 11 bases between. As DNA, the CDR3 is TGTGCCAGCAGTGAAAGGGGGGGAAGAGAGACCCAGTACTTC. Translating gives CASSERGGRETQYF.

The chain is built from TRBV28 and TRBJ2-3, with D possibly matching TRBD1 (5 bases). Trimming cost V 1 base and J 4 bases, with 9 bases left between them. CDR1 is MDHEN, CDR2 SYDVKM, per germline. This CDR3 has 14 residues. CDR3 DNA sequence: TGTGCCAGCAGTTTATTCGCAGGGCCAGATACGCAGTATTTT. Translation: CASSLFAGPDTQYF.

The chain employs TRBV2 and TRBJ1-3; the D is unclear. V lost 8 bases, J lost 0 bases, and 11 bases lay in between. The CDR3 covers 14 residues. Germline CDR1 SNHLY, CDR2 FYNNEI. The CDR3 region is CASETGISGNTIYF. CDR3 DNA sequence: TGTGCCAGCGAGACGGGGATCTCTGGAAACACCATATATTTT.

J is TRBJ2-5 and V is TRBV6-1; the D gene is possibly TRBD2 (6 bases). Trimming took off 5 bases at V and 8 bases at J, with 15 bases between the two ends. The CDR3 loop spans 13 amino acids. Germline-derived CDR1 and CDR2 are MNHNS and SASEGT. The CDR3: CASSPGRGGTQYF. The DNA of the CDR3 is TGTGCCAGCAGTCCCGGAAGGGGAGGAACCCAGTACTTC.

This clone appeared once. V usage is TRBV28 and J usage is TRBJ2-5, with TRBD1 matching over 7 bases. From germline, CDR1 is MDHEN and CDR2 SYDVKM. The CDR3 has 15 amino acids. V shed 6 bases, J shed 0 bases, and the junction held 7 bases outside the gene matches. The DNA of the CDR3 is TGTGCCAGCAGCCGGCCACAGGGGCACCAAGAGACCCAGTACTTC. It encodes CASSRPQGHQETQYF.

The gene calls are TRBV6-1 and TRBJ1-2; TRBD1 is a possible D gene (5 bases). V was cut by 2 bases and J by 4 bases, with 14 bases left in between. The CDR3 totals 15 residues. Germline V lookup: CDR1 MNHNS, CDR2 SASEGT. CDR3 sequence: CASSENPRAIYGYTF. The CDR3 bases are TGTGCCAGCAGTGAAAACCCCAGGGCTATCTATGGCTACACCTTC.

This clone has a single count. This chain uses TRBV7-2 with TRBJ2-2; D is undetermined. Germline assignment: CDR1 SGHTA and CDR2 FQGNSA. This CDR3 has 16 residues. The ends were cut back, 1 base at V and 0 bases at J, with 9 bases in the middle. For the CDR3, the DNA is TGTGCCAGCAGCTTAGACAGACCCGCGAACACCGGGGAGCTGTTTTTT. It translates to CASSLDRPANTGELFF.

CDR3 nucleotide sequence: TGTGCCAGCAGCTCCCACTTAGAAAAGACCCAGTACTTC. Translation gives CASSSHLEKTQYF. V gene TRBV7-9 combines with J gene TRBJ2-5; unclear D gene. The CDR3 totals 13 residues. Trimming left V 4 bases short and J 6 bases short, with 12 bases between. Germline CDR1 and CDR2: SEHNR and FQNEAQ (reference sequence).

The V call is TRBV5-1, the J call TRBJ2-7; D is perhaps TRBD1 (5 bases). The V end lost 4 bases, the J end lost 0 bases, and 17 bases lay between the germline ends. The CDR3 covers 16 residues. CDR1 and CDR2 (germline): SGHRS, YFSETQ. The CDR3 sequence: CASSPLRQTFSYEQYF. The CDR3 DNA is TGCGCCAGCAGCCCCCTCCGACAGACCTTCTCCTACGAGCAGTACTTC.

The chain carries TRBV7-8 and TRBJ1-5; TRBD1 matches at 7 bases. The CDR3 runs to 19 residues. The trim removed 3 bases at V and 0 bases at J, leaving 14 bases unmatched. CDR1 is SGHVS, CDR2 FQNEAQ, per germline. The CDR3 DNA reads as TGTGCCAGCAGCTTTCCCGGGACAGAGCTGGACCATAGCAATCAGCCCCAGCATTTT. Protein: CASSFPGTELDHSNQPQHF.

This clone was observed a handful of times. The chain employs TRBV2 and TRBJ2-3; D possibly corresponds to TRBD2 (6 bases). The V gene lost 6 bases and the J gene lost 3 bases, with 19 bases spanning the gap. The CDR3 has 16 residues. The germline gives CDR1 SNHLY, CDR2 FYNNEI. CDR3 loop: CASSPGRGQGTDTQYF. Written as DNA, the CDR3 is TGTGCCAGCAGCCCAGGGCGGGGCCAGGGAACAGATACGCAGTATTTT.

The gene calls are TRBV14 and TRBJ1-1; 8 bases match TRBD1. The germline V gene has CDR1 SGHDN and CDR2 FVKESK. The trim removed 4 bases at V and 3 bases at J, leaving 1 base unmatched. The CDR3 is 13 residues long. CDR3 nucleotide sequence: TGTGCCAGCAGCCTGACAGGGGACACTGAAGCTTTCTTT. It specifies CASSLTGDTEAFF.

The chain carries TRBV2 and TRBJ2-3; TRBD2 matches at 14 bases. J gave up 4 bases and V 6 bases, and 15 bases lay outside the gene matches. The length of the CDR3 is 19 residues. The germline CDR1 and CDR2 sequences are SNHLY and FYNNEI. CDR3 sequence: CASRATGLAGDHGADTQYF. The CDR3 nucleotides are TGTGCCAGCAGGGCCACGGGACTAGCGGGGGACCATGGCGCAGATACGCAGTATTTT.

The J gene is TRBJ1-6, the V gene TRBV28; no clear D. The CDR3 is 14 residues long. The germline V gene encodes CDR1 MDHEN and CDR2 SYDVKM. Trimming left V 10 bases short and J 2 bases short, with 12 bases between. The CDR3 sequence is CATSGGPYNSPLHF. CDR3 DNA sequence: TGTGCCACCTCCGGCGGGCCCTATAATTCACCCCTCCACTTT.

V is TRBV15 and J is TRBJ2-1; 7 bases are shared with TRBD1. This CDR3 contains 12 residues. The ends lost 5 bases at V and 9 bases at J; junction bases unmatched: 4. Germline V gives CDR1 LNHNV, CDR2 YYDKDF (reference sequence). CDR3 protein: CATSGTEGEQFF. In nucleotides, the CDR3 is TGTGCCACCAGCGGGACAGAGGGTGAGCAGTTCTTC.

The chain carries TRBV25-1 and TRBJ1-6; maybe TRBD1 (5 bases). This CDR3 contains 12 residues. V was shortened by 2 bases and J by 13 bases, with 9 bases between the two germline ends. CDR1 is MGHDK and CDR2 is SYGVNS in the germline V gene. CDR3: CASSEGAGPLHF. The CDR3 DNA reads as TGTGCCAGCAGTGAAGGAGCAGGGCCCCTCCACTTT.

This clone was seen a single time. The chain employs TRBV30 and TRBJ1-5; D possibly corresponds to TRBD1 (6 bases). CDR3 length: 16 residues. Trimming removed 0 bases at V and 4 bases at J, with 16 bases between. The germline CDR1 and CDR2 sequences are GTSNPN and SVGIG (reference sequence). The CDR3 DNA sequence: TGTGCCTGGAGTGTAGGCCCGACAGGAAGAAATCAGCCCCAGCATTTT. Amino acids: CAWSVGPTGRNQPQHF.

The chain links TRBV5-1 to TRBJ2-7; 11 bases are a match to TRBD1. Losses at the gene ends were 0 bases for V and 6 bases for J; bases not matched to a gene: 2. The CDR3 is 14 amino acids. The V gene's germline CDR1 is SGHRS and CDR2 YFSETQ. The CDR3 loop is CASSLGTGGGEQYF. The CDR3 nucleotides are TGCGCCAGCAGCTTGGGGACAGGGGGCGGCGAGCAGTACTTC.

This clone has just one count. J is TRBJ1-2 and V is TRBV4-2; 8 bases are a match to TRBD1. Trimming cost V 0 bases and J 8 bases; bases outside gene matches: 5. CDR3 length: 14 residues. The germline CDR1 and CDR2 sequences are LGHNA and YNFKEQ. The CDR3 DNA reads TGTGCCAGCAGCCAAGATACCAGGGGGCGAGGCTACACCTTC. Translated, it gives CASSQDTRGRGYTF.

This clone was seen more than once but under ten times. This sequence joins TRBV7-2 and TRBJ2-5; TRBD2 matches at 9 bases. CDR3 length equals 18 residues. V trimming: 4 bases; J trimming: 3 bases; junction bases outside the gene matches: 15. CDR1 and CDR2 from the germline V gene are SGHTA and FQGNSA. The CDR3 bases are TGTGCCAGCAGCTGGCCTCAACTAGCGGGCCTAAGTAAAGAGACCCAGTACTTC. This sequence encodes CASSWPQLAGLSKETQYF. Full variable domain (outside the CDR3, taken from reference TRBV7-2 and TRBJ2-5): GAGVSQSPSNKVTEKGKDVELRCDPISGHTALYWYRQSLGQGLEFLIYFQGNSAPDKSGLPSDRFSAERTGGSVSTLTIQRTQQEDSAVYLCASSWPQLAGLSKETQYFGPGTRLLVL.